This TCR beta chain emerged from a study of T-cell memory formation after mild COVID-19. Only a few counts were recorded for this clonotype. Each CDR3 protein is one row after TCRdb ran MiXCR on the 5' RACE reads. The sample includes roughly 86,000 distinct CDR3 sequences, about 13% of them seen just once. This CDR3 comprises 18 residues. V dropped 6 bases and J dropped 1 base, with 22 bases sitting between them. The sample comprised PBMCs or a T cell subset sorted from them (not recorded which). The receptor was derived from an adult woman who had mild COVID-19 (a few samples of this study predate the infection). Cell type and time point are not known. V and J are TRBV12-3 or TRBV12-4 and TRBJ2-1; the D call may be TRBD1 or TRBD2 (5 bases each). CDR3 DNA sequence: TGTGCCAGCAGCCCCAAGAGGACGGGGCTAAGGTCCTACAATGAGCAGTTCTTC. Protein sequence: CASSPKRTGLRSYNEQFF.